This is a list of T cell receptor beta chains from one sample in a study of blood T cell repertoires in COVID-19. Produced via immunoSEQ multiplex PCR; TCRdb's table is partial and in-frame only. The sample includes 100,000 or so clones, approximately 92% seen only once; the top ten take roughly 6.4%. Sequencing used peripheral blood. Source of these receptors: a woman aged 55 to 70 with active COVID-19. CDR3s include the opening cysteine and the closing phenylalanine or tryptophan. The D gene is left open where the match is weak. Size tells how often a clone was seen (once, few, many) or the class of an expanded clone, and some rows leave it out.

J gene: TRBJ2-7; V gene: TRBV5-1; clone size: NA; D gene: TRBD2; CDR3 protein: CASSPAGANYEQYF; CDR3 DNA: TGCGCCAGCAGTCCAGCGGGAGCCAACTACGAGCAGTACTTC
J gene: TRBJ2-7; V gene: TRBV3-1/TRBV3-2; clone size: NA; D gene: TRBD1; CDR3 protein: CASSQRQGPHSYEQYF; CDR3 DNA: TGTGCCAGCAGCCAAAGACAGGGGCCGCATTCCTACGAGCAGTACTTC
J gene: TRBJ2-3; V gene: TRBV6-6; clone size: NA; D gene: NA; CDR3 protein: CASSAGTVQGTQYF; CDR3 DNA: TGTGCCAGCAGTGCCGGGACTGTGCAGGGTACGCAGTATTTT
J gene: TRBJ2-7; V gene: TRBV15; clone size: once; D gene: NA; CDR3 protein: CATSRDPGAVYEQYF; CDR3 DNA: TGTGCCACCAGCAGAGATCCTGGGGCAGTCTACGAGCAGTACTTC
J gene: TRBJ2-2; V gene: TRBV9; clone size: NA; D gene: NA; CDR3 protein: CASQGRLGGNTGELFF; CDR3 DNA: TGTGCCAGCCAGGGTCGGTTGGGGGGGAACACCGGGGAGCTGTTTTTT
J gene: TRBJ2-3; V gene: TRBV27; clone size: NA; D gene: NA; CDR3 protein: CASSPSSLLDTDTQYF; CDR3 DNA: TGTGCCAGCAGTCCGTCTAGCCTACTTGACACAGATACGCAGTATTTT
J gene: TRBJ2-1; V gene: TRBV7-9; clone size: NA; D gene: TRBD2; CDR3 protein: CASSLDGLAGDYNEQFF; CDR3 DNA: TGTGCCAGCAGCTTAGACGGACTAGCGGGCGACTACAATGAGCAGTTCTTC
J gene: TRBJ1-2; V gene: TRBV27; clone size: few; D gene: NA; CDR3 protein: CASSRTVALANYGYTF; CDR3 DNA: TGTGCCAGCAGCCGCACGGTAGCATTAGCTAACTATGGCTACACCTTC
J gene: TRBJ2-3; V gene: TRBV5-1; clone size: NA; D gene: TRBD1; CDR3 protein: CASTMGQGSTDTQYF; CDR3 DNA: TGCGCCAGTACCATGGGACAGGGTAGCACAGATACGCAGTATTTT
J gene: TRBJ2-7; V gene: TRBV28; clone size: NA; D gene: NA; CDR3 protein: CASSSSSYEQYF; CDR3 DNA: TGTGCCAGCAGTTCCAGCTCCTACGAGCAGTACTTC
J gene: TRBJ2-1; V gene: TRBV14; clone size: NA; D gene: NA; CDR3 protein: CASSPPGSVSYNEQFF; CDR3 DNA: TGTGCCAGCAGCCCTCCTGGGAGCGTCTCCTACAATGAGCAGTTCTTC
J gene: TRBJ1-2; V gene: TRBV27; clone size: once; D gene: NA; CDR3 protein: CASKTADYYGYTF; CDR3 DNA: TGTGCCAGCAAAACAGCGGATTACTATGGCTACACCTTC
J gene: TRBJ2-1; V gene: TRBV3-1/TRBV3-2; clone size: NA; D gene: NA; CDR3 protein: CASSQDRGEQFF; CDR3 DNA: TGTGCCAGCAGCCAAGATAGGGGTGAGCAGTTCTTC
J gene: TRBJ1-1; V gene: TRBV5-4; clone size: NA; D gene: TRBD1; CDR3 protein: CASSLRLSQGATEAFF; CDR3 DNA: TGTGCCAGCAGCTTGAGATTGTCGCAGGGGGCGACTGAAGCTTTCTTT
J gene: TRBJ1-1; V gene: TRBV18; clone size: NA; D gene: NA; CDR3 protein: CASSPGANTEAFF; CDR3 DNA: TGTGCCAGCTCACCAGGGGCGAACACTGAAGCTTTCTTT
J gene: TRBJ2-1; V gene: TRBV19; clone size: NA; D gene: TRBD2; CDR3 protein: CASSIDNSGNEQFF; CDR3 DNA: TGTGCCAGTAGTATAGATAATAGCGGGAATGAGCAGTTCTTC
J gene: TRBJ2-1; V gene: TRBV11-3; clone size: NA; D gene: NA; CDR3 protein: CASTLEAGSYNEQFF; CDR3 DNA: TGTGCCAGCACTTTGGAGGCCGGGAGTTACAATGAGCAGTTCTTC
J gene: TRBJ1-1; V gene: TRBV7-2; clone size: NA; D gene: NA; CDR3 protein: CASSPRTRAGTEAFF; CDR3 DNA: TGTGCCAGCAGCCCACGGACTCGAGCGGGGACTGAAGCTTTCTTT
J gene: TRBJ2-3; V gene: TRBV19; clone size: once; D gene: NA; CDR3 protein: CASSVPGSTDTQYF; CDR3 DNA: TGTGCCAGTAGTGTCCCGGGGAGCACAGATACGCAGTATTTT
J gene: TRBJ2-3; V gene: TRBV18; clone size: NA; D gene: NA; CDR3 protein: CASSAGAPLDTQYF; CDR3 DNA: TGTGCCAGCTCAGCGGGGGCTCCTTTAGATACGCAGTATTTT
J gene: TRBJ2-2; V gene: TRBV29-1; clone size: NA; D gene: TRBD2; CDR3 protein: CSARTSGGNTGELFF; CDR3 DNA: TGCAGCGCCAGGACTAGCGGGGGGAACACCGGGGAGCTGTTTTTT
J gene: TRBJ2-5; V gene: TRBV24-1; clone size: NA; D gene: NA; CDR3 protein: CATSDPAGEETQYF; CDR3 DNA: TGTGCCACCAGTGATCCGGCAGGGGAAGAGACCCAGTACTTC
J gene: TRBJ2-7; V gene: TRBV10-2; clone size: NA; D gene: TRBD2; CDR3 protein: CASTSGGSYEQYF; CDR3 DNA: TGCGCCAGTACGAGCGGGGGCTCCTACGAGCAGTACTTC
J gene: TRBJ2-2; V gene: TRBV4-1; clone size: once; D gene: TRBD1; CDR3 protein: CASSLTGGAGELFF; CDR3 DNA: TGCGCCAGCAGTCTGACAGGGGGGGCCGGGGAGCTGTTTTTT
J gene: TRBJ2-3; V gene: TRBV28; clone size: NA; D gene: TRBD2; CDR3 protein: CASLSGGVSDTQYF; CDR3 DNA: TGTGCCAGCTTAAGCGGGGGGGTCTCCGATACGCAGTATTTT
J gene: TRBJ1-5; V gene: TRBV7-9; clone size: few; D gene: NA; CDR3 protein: CASSRGADPQHF; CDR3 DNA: TGTGCCAGCAGCCGAGGTGCGGATCCCCAGCATTTT